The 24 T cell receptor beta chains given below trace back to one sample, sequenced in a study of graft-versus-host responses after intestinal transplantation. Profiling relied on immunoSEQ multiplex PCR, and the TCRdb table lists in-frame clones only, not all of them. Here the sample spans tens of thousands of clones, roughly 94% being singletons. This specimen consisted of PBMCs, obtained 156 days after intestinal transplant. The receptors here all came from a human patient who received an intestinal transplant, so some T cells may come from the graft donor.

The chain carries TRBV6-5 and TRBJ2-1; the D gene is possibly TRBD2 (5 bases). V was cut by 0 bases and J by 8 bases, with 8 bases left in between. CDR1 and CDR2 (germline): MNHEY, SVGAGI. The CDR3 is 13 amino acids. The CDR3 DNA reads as TGTGCCAGCAGTTACTCTAGCGTCTATGAGCAGTTCTTC. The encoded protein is CASSYSSVYEQFF.

The DNA for the CDR3 is TGCAGCGTCCGGGACATCCTCACAGATACGCAGTATTTT. Amino acid sequence: CSVRDILTDTQYF. The chain carries TRBV29-1 and TRBJ2-3; D perhaps matches TRBD1 (6 bases). The germline V and J ends were trimmed by 6 bases and 2 bases, with 12 bases remaining between them. The CDR3 length is 13 residues. Per germline, CDR1 SQVTM and CDR2 ANQGSEA.

The DNA of the CDR3 is TGTGCCAGCAGGGGGGATGCTAGACACAAAAACATTCAGTACTTC. Its protein product is CASRGDARHKNIQYF. The rearrangement links TRBV2 to TRBJ2-4, with D perhaps given as TRBD1 or TRBD2 (5 bases each). Germline V gene data show CDR1 as SNHLY and CDR2 as FYNNEI. V shed 6 bases and J shed 3 bases, with 15 bases lying between them. The CDR3 extends over 15 amino acids.

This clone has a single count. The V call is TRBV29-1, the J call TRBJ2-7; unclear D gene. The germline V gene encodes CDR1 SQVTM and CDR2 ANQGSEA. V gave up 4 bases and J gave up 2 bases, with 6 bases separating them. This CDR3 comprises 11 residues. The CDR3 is CSVARPYEQYF. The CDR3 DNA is TGCAGCGTTGCCAGGCCCTACGAGCAGTACTTC.

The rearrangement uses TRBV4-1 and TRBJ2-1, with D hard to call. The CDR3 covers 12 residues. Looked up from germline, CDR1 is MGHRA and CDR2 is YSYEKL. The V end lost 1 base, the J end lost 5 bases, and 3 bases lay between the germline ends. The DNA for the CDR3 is TGCGCCAGCAGCCAAGGGAACAATGAGCAGTTCTTC. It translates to CASSQGNNEQFF.

Here the CDR3 DNA reads TGTGCCAGCAGCTTGGGAAATGGCTACACCTTC. Residues: CASSLGNGYTF. This rearrangement joins TRBV5-6 to TRBJ1-2; D not certain. V dropped 0 bases and J dropped 6 bases, with 3 bases sitting between them. Germline V gene sequence: CDR1 SGHDT, CDR2 YYEEEE. The CDR3 totals 11 residues.

CDR3 nucleotides: TGTGCCAGCAGCCCCACCCTAATGACAGATACCTATGGCTACACCTTC. As protein: CASSPTLMTDTYGYTF. The J gene is TRBJ1-2, the V gene TRBV7-9, with D possibly TRBD1 on 5 matching bases. The CDR3 extends over 16 amino acids. V shed 5 bases and J shed 4 bases, with 20 bases lying between them. Germline-derived CDR1 and CDR2 are SEHNR and FQNEAQ (reference sequence). Looking up the rest from reference TRBV7-9 and TRBJ1-2 gives the full variable domain: DTGVSQNPRHKITKRGQNVTFRCDPISEHNRLYWYRQTLGQGPEFLTYFQNEAQLEKSRLLSDRFSAERPKGSFSTLEIQRTEQGDSAMYLCASSPTLMTDTYGYTFGSGTRLTVV.

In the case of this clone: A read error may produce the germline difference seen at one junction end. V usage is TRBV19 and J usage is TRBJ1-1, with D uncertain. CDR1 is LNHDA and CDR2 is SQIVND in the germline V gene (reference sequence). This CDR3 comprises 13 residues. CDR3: CAISTGGHTEAFF. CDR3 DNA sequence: TGTGCCATTAGTACGGGTGGTCACACTGAAGCTTTCTTT.

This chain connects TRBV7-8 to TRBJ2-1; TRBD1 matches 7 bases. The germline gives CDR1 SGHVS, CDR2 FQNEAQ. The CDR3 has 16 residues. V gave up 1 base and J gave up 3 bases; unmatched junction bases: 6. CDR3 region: CASSLEGTAIYNEQFF. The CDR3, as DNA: TGTGCCAGCAGCTTAGAAGGGACAGCCATCTACAATGAGCAGTTCTTC.

The CDR3 DNA follows: TGCAGCGGACGGCGGGGCTCCGAGCAGTACTTC. It codes for CSGRRGSEQYF. The V call is TRBV29-1, the J call TRBJ2-7; possible D gene TRBD2, 6 bases. V lost 7 bases and J 6 bases, leaving 13 bases between the germline ends. This CDR3 has 11 residues. CDR1 and CDR2 from the germline V gene are SQVTM and ANQGSEA.

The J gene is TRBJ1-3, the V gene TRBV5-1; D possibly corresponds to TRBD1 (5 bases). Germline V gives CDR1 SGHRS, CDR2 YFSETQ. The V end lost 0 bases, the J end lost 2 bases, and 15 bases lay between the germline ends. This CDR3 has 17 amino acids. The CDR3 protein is CASSLGAGTHTGNTIYF. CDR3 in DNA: TGCGCCAGCAGCTTGGGAGCCGGGACTCACACTGGAAACACCATATATTTT.

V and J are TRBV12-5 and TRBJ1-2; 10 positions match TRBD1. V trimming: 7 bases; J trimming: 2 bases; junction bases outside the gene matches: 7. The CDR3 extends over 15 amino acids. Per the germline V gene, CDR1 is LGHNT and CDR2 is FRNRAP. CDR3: CASDLDRGPNYGYTF. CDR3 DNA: TGTGCTAGTGACCTTGACAGGGGGCCGAACTATGGCTACACCTTC.

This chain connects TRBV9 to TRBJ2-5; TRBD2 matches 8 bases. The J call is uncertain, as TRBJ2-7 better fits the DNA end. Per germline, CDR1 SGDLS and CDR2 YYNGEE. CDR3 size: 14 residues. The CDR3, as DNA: TGTGCCAGCAGCGTAACGGGGGGGCCGGGCGAGCAGTACTTC. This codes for CASSVTGGPGEQYF.

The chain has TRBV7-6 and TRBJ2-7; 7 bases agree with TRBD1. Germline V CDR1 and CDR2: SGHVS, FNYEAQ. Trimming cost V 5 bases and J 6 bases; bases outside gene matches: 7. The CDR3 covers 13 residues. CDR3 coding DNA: TGTGCCAGCAGCCCGCGGGCAGGGGGCGAGCAGTACTTC. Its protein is CASSPRAGGEQYF.

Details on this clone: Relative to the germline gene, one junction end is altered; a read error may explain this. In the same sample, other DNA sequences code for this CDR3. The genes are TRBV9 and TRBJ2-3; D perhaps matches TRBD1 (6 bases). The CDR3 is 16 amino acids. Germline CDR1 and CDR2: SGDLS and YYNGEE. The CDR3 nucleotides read TGTGCCAGTAGCGTAGAGTGGGGGCCCACCACAGATACGCAGTATTTT. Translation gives CASSVEWGPTTDTQYF.

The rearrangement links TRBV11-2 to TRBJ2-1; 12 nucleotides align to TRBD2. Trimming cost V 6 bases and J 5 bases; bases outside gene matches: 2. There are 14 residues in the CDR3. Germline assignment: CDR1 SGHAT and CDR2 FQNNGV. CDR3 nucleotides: TGTGCCAGCAGTTGGACTAGCGGGGACAATGAGCAGTTCTTC. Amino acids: CASSWTSGDNEQFF.

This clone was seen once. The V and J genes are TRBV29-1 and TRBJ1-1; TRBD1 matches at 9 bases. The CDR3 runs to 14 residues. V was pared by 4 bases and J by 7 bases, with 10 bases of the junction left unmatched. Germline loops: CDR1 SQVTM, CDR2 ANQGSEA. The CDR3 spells CSVVSRDRENEAFF. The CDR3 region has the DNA TGCAGCGTTGTTTCTAGGGACAGGGAAAATGAAGCTTTCTTT.

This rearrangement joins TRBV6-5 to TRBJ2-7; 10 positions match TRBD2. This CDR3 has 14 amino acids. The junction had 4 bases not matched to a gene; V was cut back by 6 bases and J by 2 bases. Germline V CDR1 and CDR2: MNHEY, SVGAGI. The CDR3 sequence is CASSILAGTYEQYF. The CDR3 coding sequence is TGTGCCAGCAGCATACTAGCGGGGACCTACGAGCAGTACTTC.

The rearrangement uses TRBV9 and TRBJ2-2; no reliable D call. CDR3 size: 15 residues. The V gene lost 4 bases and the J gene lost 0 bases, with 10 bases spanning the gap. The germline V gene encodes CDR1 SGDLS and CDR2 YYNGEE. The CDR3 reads CASSPPRSNTGELFF. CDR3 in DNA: TGTGCCAGCAGCCCCCCAAGGTCGAACACCGGGGAGCTGTTTTTT.

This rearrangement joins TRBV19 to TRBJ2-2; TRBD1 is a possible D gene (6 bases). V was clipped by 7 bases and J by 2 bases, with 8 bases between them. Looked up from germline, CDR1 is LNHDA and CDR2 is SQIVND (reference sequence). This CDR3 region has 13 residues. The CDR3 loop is CASIGGNTGELFF. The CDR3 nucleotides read TGTGCCAGTATTGGGGGCAACACCGGGGAGCTGTTTTTT.

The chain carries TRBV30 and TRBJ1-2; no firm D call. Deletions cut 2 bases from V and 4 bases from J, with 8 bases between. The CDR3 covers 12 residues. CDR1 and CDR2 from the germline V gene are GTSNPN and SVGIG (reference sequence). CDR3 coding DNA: TGTGCCTGGAGTTCTGACGCCTATGGCTACACCTTC. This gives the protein CAWSSDAYGYTF.

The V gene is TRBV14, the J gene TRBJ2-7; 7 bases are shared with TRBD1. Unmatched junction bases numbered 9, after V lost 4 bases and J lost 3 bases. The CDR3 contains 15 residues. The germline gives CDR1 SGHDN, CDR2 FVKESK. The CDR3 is CASSPRDRLFYEQYF. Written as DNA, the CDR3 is TGTGCCAGCAGCCCCCGGGACAGATTATTCTACGAGCAGTACTTC.

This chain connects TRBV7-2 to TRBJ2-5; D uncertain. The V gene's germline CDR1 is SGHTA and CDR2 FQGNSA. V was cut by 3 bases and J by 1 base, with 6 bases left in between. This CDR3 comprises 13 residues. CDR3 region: CASSLWGQETQYF. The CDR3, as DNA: TGTGCCAGCAGCTTGTGGGGCCAAGAGACCCAGTACTTC.

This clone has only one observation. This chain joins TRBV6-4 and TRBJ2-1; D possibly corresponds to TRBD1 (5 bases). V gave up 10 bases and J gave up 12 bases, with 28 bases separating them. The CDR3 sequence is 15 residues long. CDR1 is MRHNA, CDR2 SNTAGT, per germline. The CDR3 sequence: CATPPRLTGPIVQFF. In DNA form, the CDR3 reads TGTGCCACCCCCCCTCGGTTAACAGGACCTATTGTGCAGTTCTTC.